Shown below are 5 T cell receptor beta chains from a single sample sequenced in a study of CD8+CD57+ T cells in acquired aplastic anemia. The template for TCR beta VDJ and CDR3 sequence profiling was genomic DNA. TCRdb analysed the reads with MiXCR anew, one entry per CDR3 protein. This sample yields over 250,000 distinct CDR3 sequences, of which 45% to 65% are seen a single time; roughly 1.3% belongs to the top ten. The patients chosen for sequencing had shown expansion of CD8+CD57+ cells (detected by flow cytometry). Input material: sorted CD4+, CD8+, or CD8+CD57+ T cells (not recorded which) from PBMCs. The receptors shown here come from a human donor with aplastic anemia.

V and J are TRBV10-2 and TRBJ2-7; TRBD1 matches at 7 bases. V lost 4 bases, J lost 1 base, and 4 bases stayed unmatched. This CDR3 spans 14 amino acids. The germline V gene has CDR1 WSHSY and CDR2 SAAADI. The CDR3 is CASSVETGSYEQYF. DNA of the CDR3: TGCGCCAGCAGTGTAGAGACAGGGTCCTACGAGCAGTACTTC.

The table lists this clonotype with a count of one. V is TRBV7-8 and J is TRBJ1-5, with D possibly matching TRBD1 (5 bases). V lost 1 base and J 5 bases, leaving 12 bases between the germline ends. The CDR3 extends over 15 amino acids. The germline CDR1 and CDR2 sequences are SGHVS and FQNEAQ. The CDR3 reads CASSLEWGHDQPQHF. The CDR3 region has the DNA TGTGCCAGCAGCTTAGAATGGGGCCACGATCAGCCCCAGCATTTT.

Ten or more counts support this clonotype. The V gene is TRBV5-1, the J gene TRBJ2-5; 11 nucleotides align to TRBD2. Trimming cost V 2 bases and J 4 bases; bases outside gene matches: 7. Germline CDR1 reads SGHRS; CDR2 reads YFSETQ. This CDR3 contains 16 residues. CDR3 DNA sequence: TGCGCCAGCAGCTTCTCTAGCGGGGGGCTCCGAGAGACCCAGTACTTC. This encodes CASSFSSGGLRETQYF.

The genes are TRBV9 and TRBJ1-1, with D hard to call. V lost 3 bases to trimming and J lost 4 bases, with 7 bases between them. CDR3 length equals 12 residues. Germline CDR1 is SGDLS and CDR2 is YYNGEE. The CDR3 DNA follows: TGTGCCAGCAGCGAGGCCAGCACTGAAGCTTTCTTT. It codes for CASSEASTEAFF.

V usage is TRBV2 and J usage is TRBJ1-3; D is uncertain. From germline, CDR1 is SNHLY and CDR2 FYNNEI. V was pared by 2 bases and J by 4 bases, with 6 bases between. The CDR3 length is 13 residues. CDR3 residues: CASSETAGNTIYF. As DNA, the CDR3 is TGTGCCAGCAGTGAAACCGCCGGAAACACCATATATTTT.